What follows are 24 T cell receptor beta chains derived from one specimen sequenced in a study of shared clonotypes between healthy human individuals. Sequencing was performed with immunoSEQ multiplex PCR; in TCRdb, only in-frame clones are kept and a portion is missing. The table records roughly 1,000,000 clones, about 80% of them present only once. Sequenced input: memory CD4+ T cells from PBMCs. Subset indicated: CD45RA-negative fraction. The receptors come from a man aged 18 to 29 in good health. Some clones in this sample may be carry-over from other donors' samples.

The rearrangement uses TRBV9 and TRBJ2-1; 9 positions match TRBD2. V was pared by 3 bases and J by 4 bases, with 8 bases of the junction left unmatched. The CDR3 loop spans 16 amino acids. Looked up from germline, CDR1 is SGDLS and CDR2 is YYNGEE. CDR3 bases: TGTGCCAGCAGCGCCAGACTAGCGGCCTGGTACAATGAGCAGTTCTTC. Protein: CASSARLAAWYNEQFF.

This clone was counted only a few times. V usage is TRBV20-1 and J usage is TRBJ2-3; 8 nucleotides agree with TRBD2. This CDR3 comprises 11 residues. Germline V gene sequence: CDR1 DFQATT, CDR2 SNEGSKA (reference sequence). V lost 2 bases and J lost 8; bases outside the gene matches: 0. Written as DNA, the CDR3 is TGCAGTGCTAGAAGCGGGAGTACGCAGTATTTT. Amino acids: CSARSGSTQYF.

The chain recombines TRBV4-2 with TRBJ2-1; 14 bases are shared with TRBD2. This CDR3 comprises 17 residues. V was clipped by 2 bases and J by 2 bases; unmatched bases: 2. Germline CDR1 and CDR2: LGHNA and YNFKEQ. The CDR3 bases are TGTGCCAGCAGCCAACTGGGACTAGCGGGAGCCTACAATGAGCAGTTCTTC. Protein sequence: CASSQLGLAGAYNEQFF.

The J gene is TRBJ1-2, the V gene TRBV16, with a possible D match to TRBD1 (5 bases). This CDR3 is built from 15 residues. CDR1 KGHSY and CDR2 FQNENV come from the germline V gene. Trimming shortened V by 3 bases and J by 1 base, and 12 bases separated the two germline ends. This CDR3 reads CASSQSGTHNYGYTF. The DNA for the CDR3 is TGTGCCAGCAGCCAGTCGGGGACTCATAACTATGGCTACACCTTC.

The J gene is TRBJ2-3, the V gene TRBV5-8; tentative D call: TRBD1 (5 bases). Per the germline V gene, CDR1 is SGHTS and CDR2 is YDEGEE. V lost 0 bases, J lost 4 bases, and 6 bases lay in between. The CDR3 is 13 amino acids. CDR3 nucleotide sequence: TGTGCCAGCAGCTTGGGGGGCTCAGATACGCAGTATTTT. Encoded protein: CASSLGGSDTQYF.

The chain is built from TRBV11-1 and TRBJ1-1; the D gene is possibly TRBD1 (5 bases). With 1 base removed from V and 7 bases from J, the gap between germline ends came to 16 bases. Looked up from germline, CDR1 is SGHAT and CDR2 is FQDESV (reference sequence). The CDR3 contains 15 residues. CDR3 amino acids: CASSLGGPGRSEAFF. The CDR3 DNA reads TGTGCCAGCAGCTTAGGGGGTCCGGGACGAAGTGAAGCTTTCTTT.

The rearrangement uses TRBV28 and TRBJ2-7; TRBD1 agrees at 10 bases. The CDR3 is made up of 16 amino acids. J gave up 7 bases and V 5 bases, and 14 bases lay outside the gene matches. Germline-derived CDR1 and CDR2 are MDHEN and SYDVKM. CDR3 nucleotide sequence: TGTGCCAGCAGTCCCCCCGCCGGGACAGGGGTGCAAGAGCAGTACTTC. As protein: CASSPPAGTGVQEQYF.

This chain connects TRBV27 to TRBJ2-5, with 8 bases fitting TRBD1. This CDR3 contains 14 residues. The V segment lost 2 bases and the J segment 2 bases; nucleotides outside the gene matches: 1. Germline V gives CDR1 MNHEY, CDR2 SMNVEV (reference sequence). CDR3 residues: CASSLGTGQETQYF. For the CDR3, the DNA is TGTGCCAGCAGTTTAGGGACAGGACAAGAGACCCAGTACTTC.

The chain joins TRBV28 to TRBJ1-2; unclear D gene. Per the germline V gene, CDR1 is MDHEN and CDR2 is SYDVKM. This CDR3 has 12 amino acids. Trimming took 5 bases from V and 8 from J, leaving 12 bases between them. The CDR3 here is CASSQPPQGYTF. DNA for the CDR3: TGTGCCAGCAGTCAACCCCCGCAAGGCTACACCTTC.

The chain couples TRBV4-3 to TRBJ2-7; 7 nucleotides align to TRBD1. Per germline, CDR1 LGHNA and CDR2 YSLEER. V lost 0 bases, J lost 3 bases, and 5 bases stayed unmatched. The CDR3 runs 15 residues. The CDR3 coding sequence is TGCGCCAGCAGCCAAGATTCCCGGGACAGCTACGAGCAGTACTTC. Translation gives CASSQDSRDSYEQYF.

The chain carries TRBV19 and TRBJ1-2, with D tentatively TRBD1 (5 bases). Germline CDR1 LNHDA, CDR2 SQIVND (reference sequence). CDR3 length equals 12 residues. The V and J ends lost 9 bases and 5 bases respectively, with 13 bases between them. Here the CDR3 DNA reads TGTGCCAGCAGGGACCTTTGGTATGGCTACACCTTC. Translated: CASRDLWYGYTF.

The rearrangement links TRBV15 to TRBJ2-2; perhaps TRBD2 as D (6 bases). The V end was cut by 5 bases, the J end by 3 bases, with 10 bases between. This CDR3 is 14 amino acids long. Looked up from germline, CDR1 is LNHNV and CDR2 is YYDKDF (reference sequence). The CDR3 loop reads CATSWGGDTGELFF. CDR3 nucleotides: TGTGCCACCAGCTGGGGCGGGGACACCGGGGAGCTGTTTTTT.

The chain combines TRBV5-5 with TRBJ1-3; D perhaps matches TRBD1 (5 bases). Trimming removed 4 bases at V and 0 bases at J, with 8 bases between. Germline CDR1 reads SGHKS; CDR2 reads YYEKEE (reference sequence). The CDR3 runs to 14 residues. CDR3 nucleotides: TGTGCCAGCAGCCCGACAGTCTCTGGAAACACCATATATTTT. Translation: CASSPTVSGNTIYF.

V and J are TRBV11-2 and TRBJ2-1; D is unclear. Germline lookup yields CDR1 SGHAT and CDR2 FQNNGV. CDR3 size: 16 residues. V shed 6 bases and J shed 2 bases, with 17 bases lying between them. As DNA, the CDR3 is TGTGCCAGCAGTCGTTATGCTCAGCCTACCTACAATGAGCAGTTCTTC. It yields the protein CASSRYAQPTYNEQFF.

This clone has only a few counts. J is TRBJ2-2 and V is TRBV5-1, with 12 bases aligning to TRBD2. J lost 5 bases, V lost 4 bases, and 3 bases had no gene match. The CDR3 spans 15 residues. Looked up from germline, CDR1 is SGHRS and CDR2 is YFSETQ. The CDR3 bases are TGCGCCAGCAGCGGACTAGCGGGACCTACCGGGGAGCTGTTTTTT. Translated: CASSGLAGPTGELFF.

This clone was recorded a few times. This chain uses TRBV18 with TRBJ1-3; D is unclear. This CDR3 has 14 residues. V was pared by 3 bases and J by 4 bases, with 10 bases between. Germline V lookup: CDR1 KGHSH, CDR2 LQKENI. DNA of the CDR3: TGTGCCAGCTCACCCGACCTACAGGGAAACACCATATATTTT. Translation: CASSPDLQGNTIYF.

Only one count was recorded for this clone. The chain joins TRBV4-2 to TRBJ2-1; 12 bases fit TRBD2. CDR3 size: 15 residues. Trimming took 3 bases from V and 5 from J; bases not matched to a gene: 2. CDR1 and CDR2 from the germline V gene are LGHNA and YNFKEQ. Written as DNA, the CDR3 is TGTGCCAGCAGCCAGACTAGCGGGGGTAACAATGAGCAGTTCTTC. Translating gives CASSQTSGGNNEQFF.

V gene TRBV27 combines with J gene TRBJ1-5; tentative D call: TRBD1 (5 bases). Trimming removed 1 base at V and 3 bases at J, with 16 bases between. Per the germline V gene, CDR1 is MNHEY and CDR2 is SMNVEV (reference sequence). CDR3 size: 17 residues. The CDR3 loop is CASSLFADTRLNQPQHF. The DNA of the CDR3 is TGTGCCAGCAGTTTATTCGCGGACACAAGACTCAATCAGCCCCAGCATTTT.

This chain links TRBV5-1 with TRBJ2-1, with 8 bases aligning to TRBD1. Unmatched junction bases numbered 11, after V lost 5 bases and J lost 4 bases. The germline CDR1 and CDR2 sequences are SGHRS and YFSETQ. This CDR3 has 16 amino acids. CDR3 coding DNA: TGCGCCAGCAGGACGTCGTCACAGGGGGTTTACAATGAGCAGTTCTTC. This codes for CASRTSSQGVYNEQFF.

This clone was found once. J is TRBJ2-7 and V is TRBV18; 13 bases are shared with TRBD2. The V segment lost 6 bases and the J segment 7 bases; nucleotides outside the gene matches: 6. Germline CDR1 KGHSH, CDR2 LQKENI. The length of the CDR3 is 14 residues. CDR3 nucleotides: TGTGCCAGCTCCCGACTAGCGGGGGGATCGGAGCAGTACTTC. This codes for CASSRLAGGSEQYF.

The V gene is TRBV6-1, the J gene TRBJ2-3; 12 bases fit TRBD2. Germline V gives CDR1 MNHNS, CDR2 SASEGT. The CDR3 is 15 amino acids. The ends lost 7 bases at V and 5 bases at J; junction bases unmatched: 7. As DNA, the CDR3 is TGTGCCAGCACCTTACCGGGACTAGCGGGAGATACGCAGTATTTT. Amino acids: CASTLPGLAGDTQYF.

V is TRBV7-9 and J is TRBJ1-5; perhaps TRBD1 as D (5 bases). The CDR3 loop spans 15 amino acids. Trimming left V 3 bases short and J 1 base short, with 10 bases between. Germline V gene lookup returns CDR1 SEHNR and CDR2 FQNEAQ (reference sequence). The CDR3 DNA follows: TGTGCCAGCAGCTTTTGGGGCAGGAGCAATCAGCCCCAGCATTTT. It yields the protein CASSFWGRSNQPQHF.

The chain carries TRBV10-3 and TRBJ2-2; 8 bases align to TRBD1. Germline V CDR1 and CDR2: ENHRY, SYGVKD. The CDR3 has 14 residues. V gave up 6 bases and J gave up 6 bases; unmatched junction bases: 6. CDR3 coding DNA: TGTGCCATCAGCGGACAGGGCTCGGCCGGGGAGCTGTTTTTT. Its protein product is CAISGQGSAGELFF.

The chain combines TRBV30 with TRBJ2-1, with TRBD2 as a possible D gene (7 bases). Germline values: CDR1 GTSNPN, CDR2 SVGIG (reference sequence). The CDR3 consists of 15 residues. The V end was cut by 3 bases, the J end by 6 bases, with 18 bases between. The CDR3 is CAWSAPWGGGNEQFF. Written as DNA, the CDR3 is TGTGCCTGGAGCGCCCCTTGGGGAGGGGGCAATGAGCAGTTCTTC.